This section outlines one T cell receptor beta chain sequence together with its context. What it binds is unknown. This sample was taken from a study of human T cells and chemical hapten exposure. Time point defined: patch test 1, 2 weeks after DPC sensitization. Stated treatment: therapeutic diphenylcyclopropenone sensitization with weekly scalp DPC. Unfractionated whole blood served as the source for total RNA extraction. Germline V gives CDR1 MNHNS, CDR2 SASEGT. This CDR3 contains 15 residues. Trimming took 4 bases from V and 3 from J, leaving 13 bases between them. The study used a library that attached unique molecular identifiers to individual cDNA molecules. TCRdb redid the calling of the RACE reads with MiXCR, one entry per CDR3 protein. The data hold some 80,000 distinct CDR3 sequences, with about 10% observed a single time. General observations from the study: Donors had alopecia, so their immune response may differ from healthy people's. The formation of large CDR3 similarity clusters by expanded TCRs significantly exceeded that of controls.

The sample consisted of whole blood, taken in connection with sensitization to the hapten diphenylcyclopropenone (DPC). The chain joins TRBV6-1 to TRBJ1-5; D call uncertain. The clonotype originates from a woman aged 45-65 years with alopecia areata. Some clones in this sample may be carry-over from other donors' samples. In nucleotides, the CDR3 is TGTGCCAGCAGTGTGAGCCAAACGAACAATCAGCCCCAGCATTTT. This codes for CASSVSQTNNQPQHF.